Each of the 27 T cell receptor beta chains below was sequenced from the same sample in a study of blood T cell repertoires in COVID-19. Measured with immunoSEQ multiplex PCR; TCRdb has only the in-frame clones, and not every one. Of around 260,000 clones listed, around 90% were seen once; the top ten hold about 5%. Material: peripheral blood. The receptors shown here come from a woman aged 55 to 70 with COVID-19, enrolled during active disease.

The chain combines TRBV27 with TRBJ2-1; 8 bases align to TRBD1. The CDR3 has 16 residues. Unmatched junction bases numbered 15, after V lost 5 bases and J lost 9 bases. Germline lookup yields CDR1 MNHEY and CDR2 SMNVEV (reference sequence). CDR3 residues: CASSIAGGVSAPEQFF. CDR3 DNA sequence: TGTGCCAGCAGTATTGCAGGGGGCGTGAGCGCCCCTGAGCAGTTCTTC.

Of note for this clone: This specimen includes other DNA sequences encoding the same CDR3. The rearrangement links TRBV19 to TRBJ1-1, with D possibly matching TRBD1 (6 bases). Germline loops: CDR1 LNHDA, CDR2 SQIVND (reference sequence). Trimming cost V 4 bases and J 1 base, with 13 bases left between them. This CDR3 spans 15 amino acids. The CDR3 loop is CASSTPGHQNTEAFF. The DNA for the CDR3 is TGTGCCAGTAGTACGCCGGGACACCAGAACACTGAAGCTTTCTTT.

The chain uses TRBV6-2 or TRBV6-3 and TRBJ2-1, with 7 bases fitting TRBD2. V trimming: 2 bases; J trimming: 6 bases; junction bases outside the gene matches: 13. From germline, CDR1 is MNHEY and CDR2 SVGEGT. CDR3 size: 17 residues. CDR3 loop: CASSYGGGAGTPNEQFF. The DNA for the CDR3 is TGTGCCAGCAGTTACGGTGGTGGAGCGGGGACCCCCAATGAGCAGTTCTTC.

The genes are TRBV12-5 and TRBJ2-1, with 7 nucleotides matching TRBD1. The J segment lost 0 bases and the V segment lost 6 bases, leaving 2 bases of the junction unmatched. The CDR3 runs to 14 residues. In germline, CDR1 is LGHNT, CDR2 FRNRAP. The CDR3 loop is CASGRGSSYNEQFF. CDR3 DNA: TGTGCTAGTGGCAGGGGGAGCTCCTACAATGAGCAGTTCTTC.

The CDR3 sequence: CASSGQGGYGYTF. In DNA, the CDR3 is TGTGCCAGCAGCGGACAGGGTGGCTATGGCTACACCTTC. V is TRBV5-4 and J is TRBJ1-2; 8 bases are shared with TRBD1. This CDR3 region has 13 residues. Looked up from germline, CDR1 is SGHNT and CDR2 is YYREEE (reference sequence). Unmatched junction bases numbered 3, after V lost 4 bases and J lost 4 bases. The full variable domain, in which reference TRBV5-4 and TRBJ1-2 provide the parts outside the CDR3, is ETGVTQSPTHLIKTRGQQVTLRCSSQSGHNTVSWYQQALGQGPQFIFQYYREEENGRGNFPPRFSGLQFPNYSSELNVNALELDDSALYLCASSGQGGYGYTFGSGTRLTVV.

This chain uses TRBV7-9 with TRBJ2-1; 12 bases line up with TRBD2. CDR1 and CDR2 from the germline V gene are SEHNR and FQNEAQ (reference sequence). The CDR3 has 17 residues. J lost 5 bases, V lost 5 bases, and 10 bases had no gene match. Here the CDR3 DNA reads TGTGCCAGCAGCCCCGCAAAGACTAGCGGGGGACACAATGAGCAGTTCTTC. Protein sequence: CASSPAKTSGGHNEQFF.

The chain joins TRBV4-3 to TRBJ1-5; D uncertain. V gave up 0 bases and J gave up 2 bases, with 8 bases separating them. Per the germline V gene, CDR1 is LGHNA and CDR2 is YSLEER. The CDR3 runs 15 residues. The CDR3 loop is CASSQDRQGNQPQHF. CDR3 in DNA: TGCGCCAGCAGCCAAGACAGACAAGGCAATCAGCCCCAGCATTTT.

V and J are TRBV14 and TRBJ1-4, with D tentatively TRBD1 (5 bases). The V end was cut by 4 bases, the J end by 8 bases, with 14 bases between. CDR1 and CDR2 (germline): SGHDN, FVKESK. The CDR3 has 14 residues. As DNA, the CDR3 is TGTGCCAGCAGCCGGGTAGGGGTCGGGGAAAAACTGTTTTTT. Translated, it gives CASSRVGVGEKLFF.

With regard to this clone: Other DNA sequences in this specimen translate into the identical CDR3. The chain combines TRBV18 with TRBJ1-1; 7 nucleotides match TRBD1. The CDR3 is made up of 13 amino acids. V trimming: 4 bases; J trimming: 2 bases; junction bases outside the gene matches: 1. The germline gives CDR1 KGHSH, CDR2 LQKENI. CDR3 in amino acids: CASSRQGNTEAFF. CDR3 sequence (DNA): TGTGCCAGCTCACGACAGGGCAACACTGAAGCTTTCTTT.

V gene TRBV29-1 combines with J gene TRBJ2-7, with 12 bases fitting TRBD2. V trimming: 4 bases; J trimming: 3 bases; junction bases outside the gene matches: 10. Per germline, CDR1 SQVTM and CDR2 ANQGSEA. This CDR3 has 16 residues. The CDR3 is CSVARGGLAGNYEQYF. As DNA, the CDR3 is TGCAGCGTTGCCAGGGGCGGACTAGCGGGAAACTACGAGCAGTACTTC.

The chain uses TRBV19 and TRBJ2-5, with TRBD2 matching 13 bases. In germline, CDR1 is LNHDA, CDR2 SQIVND (reference sequence). V shed 5 bases, J shed 1 base, and the junction held 4 bases outside the gene matches. There are 16 residues in the CDR3. The CDR3: CASSLLAGGSQETQYF. In DNA, the CDR3 is TGTGCCAGTAGTCTACTAGCGGGAGGGTCCCAAGAGACCCAGTACTTC. The variable domain in full, completed from reference TRBV19 and TRBJ2-5, reads DGGITQSPKYLFRKEGQNVTLSCEQNLNHDAMYWYRQDPGQGLRLIYYSQIVNDFQKGDIAEGYSVSREKKESFPLTVTSAQKNPTAFYLCASSLLAGGSQETQYFGPGTRLLVL.

This sequence joins TRBV7-2 and TRBJ1-5; tentatively, D is TRBD1 (5 bases). Germline lookup yields CDR1 SGHTA and CDR2 FQGNSA. The CDR3 length is 13 residues. V lost 1 base, J lost 7 bases, and 8 bases lay in between. The CDR3 loop reads CASSLERGQPQHF. Written as DNA, the CDR3 is TGTGCCAGCAGCTTAGAAAGGGGCCAGCCCCAGCATTTT. Filled out from reference TRBV7-2 and TRBJ1-5, the complete variable domain reads GAGVSQSPSNKVTEKGKDVELRCDPISGHTALYWYRQSLGQGLEFLIYFQGNSAPDKSGLPSDRFSAERTGGSVSTLTIQRTQQEDSAVYLCASSLERGQPQHFGDGTRLSIL.

The J gene is TRBJ2-7, the V gene TRBV4-1; D gene uncertain. This CDR3 has 14 residues. The ends were cut back, 3 bases at V and 1 base at J, with 10 bases in the middle. The germline V gene encodes CDR1 MGHRA and CDR2 YSYEKL. The CDR3 protein is CASSHVLVSYEQYF. The DNA for the CDR3 is TGCGCCAGCAGCCATGTGTTAGTATCCTACGAGCAGTACTTC.

This chain joins TRBV3-1 (or the pseudogene TRBV3-2) and TRBJ2-1; 11 nucleotides agree with TRBD2. J was trimmed by 9 bases and V by 4 bases; bases with no gene match: 8. Looked up from germline, CDR1 is LGHDT and CDR2 is YNNKEL (reference sequence). The CDR3 is made up of 15 amino acids. CDR3 in DNA: TGTGCCAGCAGCCGGGAACTAGCGGGAGTAGGTGAGCAGTTCTTC. This codes for CASSRELAGVGEQFF.

This chain uses TRBV10-3 with TRBJ2-1, with a possible D match to TRBD1 (6 bases). Germline V lookup: CDR1 ENHRY, CDR2 SYGVKD. The CDR3 length is 17 residues. V was clipped by 4 bases and J by 3 bases, with 19 bases between them. CDR3 in amino acids: CAISVQPTGRYYNEQFF. The CDR3, as DNA: TGTGCCATCAGTGTCCAACCGACAGGTCGGTACTACAATGAGCAGTTCTTC.

A remark on this clone: One junction end disagrees with the germline gene, perhaps due to a read error. The gene calls are TRBV11-2 and TRBJ2-7; no clear D gene. Germline loops: CDR1 SGHAT, CDR2 FQNNGV. There are 13 residues in the CDR3. The CDR3 DNA follows: TGTGCCAGCATCAACCCCCGTTACCGTACGCCGCGCTTC. Translated, it gives CASINPRYRTPRF.

V usage is TRBV9 and J usage is TRBJ1-2; 7 positions agree with TRBD1. Germline V gives CDR1 SGDLS, CDR2 YYNGEE. The CDR3 contains 15 residues. Trimming took 4 bases from V and 13 from J; bases not matched to a gene: 19. The CDR3 sequence is CASSLSGDSLRVVTF. The CDR3 nucleotides are TGTGCCAGCAGCCTTAGTGGGGACAGCCTTAGGGTGGTCACCTTC.

The chain employs TRBV5-1 and TRBJ2-2, with no clear D. Germline-derived CDR1 and CDR2 are SGHRS and YFSETQ. The CDR3 is made up of 16 amino acids. Trimming cost V 0 bases and J 0 bases, with 9 bases left between them. CDR3 bases: TGCGCCAGCAGCTTGGGGCCAATCTCGAACACCGGGGAGCTGTTTTTT. This sequence encodes CASSLGPISNTGELFF.

The chain combines TRBV18 with TRBJ1-2; D is uncertain. This CDR3 is built from 14 residues. V was trimmed by 3 bases and J by 3 bases, leaving 11 bases between them. CDR1 is KGHSH and CDR2 is LQKENI in the germline V gene. CDR3: CASSPAGGDYGYTF. CDR3 DNA: TGTGCCAGCTCACCGGCGGGCGGCGACTATGGCTACACCTTC.

The genes are TRBV28 and TRBJ1-5; no definite D call. CDR3 length: 16 amino acids. Per the germline V gene, CDR1 is MDHEN and CDR2 is SYDVKM. V lost 6 bases, J lost 4 bases, and 19 bases lay in between. DNA for the CDR3: TGTGCCAGCAGCACCTACGGGGAGGGATGGAATCAGCCCCAGCATTTT. Translated, it gives CASSTYGEGWNQPQHF.

This chain links TRBV14 with TRBJ2-1; 7 nucleotides match TRBD1. The CDR3 loop spans 16 amino acids. Germline values: CDR1 SGHDN, CDR2 FVKESK. V lost 4 bases, J lost 2 bases, and 8 bases stayed unmatched. This CDR3 reads CASSRQGGLTYNEQFF. The CDR3 DNA reads as TGTGCCAGCAGCCGACAGGGCGGCCTCACCTACAATGAGCAGTTCTTC.

V gene TRBV29-1 combines with J gene TRBJ1-1; perhaps TRBD1 as D (6 bases). CDR1 and CDR2 from the germline V gene are SQVTM and ANQGSEA. CDR3 length: 12 residues. Trimming took 7 bases from V and 11 from J, leaving 20 bases between them. Here the CDR3 reads CSGNQGRGGAFF. The CDR3 DNA is TGCAGCGGGAATCAGGGTAGGGGGGGCGCTTTCTTT. The full variable domain, rest sourced from reference TRBV29-1 and TRBJ1-1, is SAVISQKPSRDICQRGTSLTIQCQVDSQVTMMFWYRQQPGQSLTLIATANQGSEATYESGFVIDKFPISRPNLTFSTLTVSNMSPEDSSIYLCSGNQGRGGAFFGQGTRLTVV.

The chain carries TRBV18 and TRBJ1-5; TRBD1 is a possible D gene (6 bases). The CDR3 is made up of 14 amino acids. V gave up 5 bases and J gave up 7 bases, with 15 bases separating them. Per the germline V gene, CDR1 is KGHSH and CDR2 is LQKENI. The chain's CDR3 is CASSTSGGGQPQHF. In DNA form, the CDR3 reads TGTGCCAGCTCAACCAGCGGGGGCGGGCAGCCCCAGCATTTT.

This chain connects TRBV7-3 to TRBJ2-2; tentative D call: TRBD1 (5 bases). CDR3 length: 14 amino acids. V shed 5 bases and J shed 5 bases, with 12 bases lying between them. Germline V gives CDR1 SGHTA, CDR2 FQGTGA. The CDR3 loop reads CASSPAGYTGELFF. CDR3 coding DNA: TGTGCCAGCAGCCCGGCAGGGTATACCGGGGAGCTGTTTTTT.

J is TRBJ1-1 and V is TRBV5-5; 12 bases match TRBD1. CDR3 length equals 17 residues. V shed 0 bases and J 4 bases; nucleotides not matched to a gene: 7. CDR1 and CDR2 (germline): SGHKS, YYEKEE (reference sequence). CDR3 residues: CASSLGDRGRRSTEAFF. CDR3 in DNA: TGTGCCAGCAGCTTGGGGGACAGGGGGCGCAGAAGCACTGAAGCTTTCTTT.

The chain is built from TRBV7-9 and TRBJ2-3; 11 positions match TRBD2. This CDR3 is 16 amino acids long. Germline loops: CDR1 SEHNR, CDR2 FQNEAQ (reference sequence). V lost 5 bases and J lost 3; bases outside the gene matches: 7. Written as DNA, the CDR3 is TGTGCCAGCAGCCCAATAGCGGGAGGGCCGACAGATACGCAGTATTTT. Protein sequence: CASSPIAGGPTDTQYF.

This clone showed up just once. This rearrangement joins TRBV7-7 to TRBJ1-3, with a possible D match to TRBD1 (6 bases). V dropped 5 bases and J dropped 4 bases, with 15 bases sitting between them. The CDR3 runs to 15 residues. CDR1 is SSHAT and CDR2 is FNYEAQ in the germline V gene (reference sequence). In DNA form, the CDR3 reads TGTGCCAGCAGCGCGGGGGGGGCGCGAGGAAACACCATATATTTT. It is translated as CASSAGGARGNTIYF.